This TCR beta chain was retrieved from a study of memory CD4+ T cells and cytomegalovirus serostatus. V trimming: 5 bases; J trimming: 5 bases; junction bases outside the gene matches: 8. CDR1 and CDR2 from the germline V gene are SEHNR and FQNEAQ (reference sequence). The CDR3 spans 14 residues. Method: immunoSEQ multiplex PCR; TCRdb's copy keeps in-frame clones and lacks some. This sample has 50,000 to 70,000 clones, with roughly 80% found just once. Single viable CD3+CD4+CD8-CD45RO+ cells were sorted as the memory CD4+ T cells. The genes are TRBV7-9 and TRBJ2-5, with TRBD2 matching over 7 bases. Sequencing was performed on memory CD4+ T cells from blood. The receptor was derived from an adult in good health and CMV-seronegative. CDR3 residues: CASSPRERRETQYF. The CDR3 DNA sequence: TGTGCCAGCAGCCCGCGGGAGAGGAGGGAGACCCAGTACTTC.